This is a list of T cell receptor beta chains from one sample in a study of blood T cell repertoires in COVID-19. Measured with immunoSEQ multiplex PCR; TCRdb has only the in-frame clones, and not every one. The table has some 14,000 clones, about four fifths seen once; the top ten hold under 35%. The specimen sequenced was peripheral blood. Every receptor here comes from a man over 45 with active COVID-19. CDR3s include the opening cysteine and the closing phenylalanine or tryptophan. The order of the fields is CDR3 DNA, CDR3 protein, clone size, J gene, D gene, V gene. The D gene is left open where the match is weak. Only some rows state a clone size, as once, few, many or a class for expanded clones.

CDR3 DNA: TGTGCCAGCAGTTTAACGGAGGACTCCTACGAGCAGTACTTC
CDR3 protein: CASSLTEDSYEQYF
clone size: .
J gene: TRBJ2-7
D gene: .
V gene: TRBV27

CDR3 DNA: TGTGCCAGCAGTGACGCCAGGGATGTTACAGATACGCAGTATTTT
CDR3 protein: CASSDARDVTDTQYF
clone size: .
J gene: TRBJ2-3
D gene: .
V gene: TRBV2

CDR3 DNA: TGTGCCAGCAGCTTAGATCTGGCGGGAGATAGGGAGGATACGCAGTATTTT
CDR3 protein: CASSLDLAGDREDTQYF
clone size: few
J gene: TRBJ2-3
D gene: TRBD2
V gene: TRBV11-2

CDR3 DNA: TGTGCCATCAGTGAGGACGGCGGGAGGGACCCAGATACGCAGTATTTT
CDR3 protein: CAISEDGGRDPDTQYF
clone size: .
J gene: TRBJ2-3
D gene: TRBD2
V gene: TRBV10-3

CDR3 DNA: TGTGCCTGGAAGGGGACAGGGACTTCACCCCTCCACTTT
CDR3 protein: CAWKGTGTSPLHF
clone size: .
J gene: TRBJ1-6
D gene: TRBD1
V gene: TRBV30

CDR3 DNA: TGCAGCGTTGAAGGGACAGGGGAGTACGAGCAGTACTTC
CDR3 protein: CSVEGTGEYEQYF
clone size: .
J gene: TRBJ2-7
D gene: TRBD1
V gene: TRBV29-1

CDR3 DNA: TGTGCCAGCAGTCTTAGCGGGAGGGCGGCGGAGCTGTTTTTT
CDR3 protein: CASSLSGRAAELFF
clone size: medium-sized
J gene: TRBJ2-2
D gene: TRBD2
V gene: TRBV25-1

CDR3 DNA: TGTGCCAGCATACCCGCAGGACAGGGCTACGAGCAGTACTTC
CDR3 protein: CASIPAGQGYEQYF
clone size: .
J gene: TRBJ2-7
D gene: TRBD1
V gene: TRBV6-6

CDR3 DNA: TGTGCCAGCAGCTCCCTAGCGAAACTCCCCTACGAGCAGTACTTC
CDR3 protein: CASSSLAKLPYEQYF
clone size: .
J gene: TRBJ2-7
D gene: .
V gene: TRBV7-3

CDR3 DNA: TGTGCCAGCAGCCCGGGACAGGGATTCTACAATGAGCAGTTCTTC
CDR3 protein: CASSPGQGFYNEQFF
clone size: .
J gene: TRBJ2-1
D gene: TRBD1
V gene: TRBV9

CDR3 DNA: TGTGCCAGCAGCCAAGGCCCCCTGGACAGGGGAACCGAGCAGTACTTC
CDR3 protein: CASSQGPLDRGTEQYF
clone size: .
J gene: TRBJ2-7
D gene: TRBD1
V gene: TRBV3-1/TRBV3-2

CDR3 DNA: TGTGCCTGGAGTGTAGCAGCCGGGAGTCTAACCGGGGAGCTGTTTTTT
CDR3 protein: CAWSVAAGSLTGELFF
clone size: .
J gene: TRBJ2-2
D gene: .
V gene: TRBV30

CDR3 DNA: TGTGCCAGCAGCCAAAGCAACAGGGGCCAAGAGACCCAGTACTTC
CDR3 protein: CASSQSNRGQETQYF
clone size: .
J gene: TRBJ2-5
D gene: TRBD1
V gene: TRBV28

CDR3 DNA: TGTGCCAGCAGCTCGCCGGGGTTCGAGACTGGAAACACCATATATTTT
CDR3 protein: CASSSPGFETGNTIYF
clone size: .
J gene: TRBJ1-3
D gene: .
V gene: TRBV6-6

CDR3 DNA: TGTGCCAGCAGTTCGGGGGGCTTC
CDR3 protein: CASSSGGF
clone size: .
J gene: TRBJ1-2
D gene: .
V gene: TRBV28

CDR3 DNA: TGTGCCAGCAGCTTATTTCGGGGAAACACCGGGGAGCTGTTTTTT
CDR3 protein: CASSLFRGNTGELFF
clone size: .
J gene: TRBJ2-2
D gene: .
V gene: TRBV11-3